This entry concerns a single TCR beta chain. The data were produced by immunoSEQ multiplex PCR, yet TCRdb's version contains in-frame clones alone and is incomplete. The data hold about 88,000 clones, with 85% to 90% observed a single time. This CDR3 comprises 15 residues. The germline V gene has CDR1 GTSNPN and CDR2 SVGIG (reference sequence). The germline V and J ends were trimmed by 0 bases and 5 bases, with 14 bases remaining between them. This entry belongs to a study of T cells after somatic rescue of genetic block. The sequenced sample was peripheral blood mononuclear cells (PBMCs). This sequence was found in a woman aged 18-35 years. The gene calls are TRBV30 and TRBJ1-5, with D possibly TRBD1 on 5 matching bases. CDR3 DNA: TGTGCCTGGAGTGTACTTGGGGGGGGAGATCAGCCCCAGCATTTT. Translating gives CAWSVLGGGDQPQHF.